This T cell receptor (beta chain) was sequenced for a study of blood T cell repertoires in COVID-19. Study in general: Samples representing acute and convalescent COVID-19 were sourced from the United States, Italy and Spain. Sources were T cells, B-cell-depleted T cells, or PBMCs; the material itself was cDNA or gDNA.

The CDR3 runs 11 residues. V dropped 5 bases and J dropped 9 bases, with 11 bases sitting between them. Looked up from germline, CDR1 is DFQATT and CDR2 is SNEGSKA (reference sequence). Patients at the Seattle site were enrolled during active infection and followed longitudinally. Original data processing: Nucleated cell number was recorded as an estimate derived from reference gene primer amplification. This table comes from immunoSEQ multiplex PCR, and its TCRdb copy is limited to in-frame clones, with some not included. The V and J calls and the clone size are those of that table, but D and trimming were determined from the DNA. The table records some 120,000 clones, 90% of them present only once.

Sequencing was carried out using peripheral blood. The TCR was taken from a man in his 60s with COVID-19, enrolled during active disease. The chain has TRBV20-1 and TRBJ2-1, with a tentative D call TRBD1 (5 bases). The CDR3 DNA reads as TGCAGTGCTCCCCAGGGTTTTGAGCAGTTCTTC. It is translated as CSAPQGFEQFF.